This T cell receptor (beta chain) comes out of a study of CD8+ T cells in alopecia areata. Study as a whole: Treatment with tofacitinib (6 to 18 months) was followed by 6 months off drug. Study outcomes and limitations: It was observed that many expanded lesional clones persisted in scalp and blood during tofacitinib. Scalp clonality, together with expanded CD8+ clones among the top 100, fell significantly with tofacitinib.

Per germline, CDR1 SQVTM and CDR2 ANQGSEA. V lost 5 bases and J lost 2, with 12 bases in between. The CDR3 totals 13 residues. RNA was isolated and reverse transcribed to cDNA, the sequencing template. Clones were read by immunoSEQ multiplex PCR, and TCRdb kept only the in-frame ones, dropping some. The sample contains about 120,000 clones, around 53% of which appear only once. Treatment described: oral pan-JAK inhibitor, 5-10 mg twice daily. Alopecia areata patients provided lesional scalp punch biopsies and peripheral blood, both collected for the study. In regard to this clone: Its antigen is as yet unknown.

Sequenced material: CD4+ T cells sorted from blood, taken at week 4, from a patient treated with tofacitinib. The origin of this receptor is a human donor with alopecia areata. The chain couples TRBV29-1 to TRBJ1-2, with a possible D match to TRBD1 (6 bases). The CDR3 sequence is CSVLPTGNYGYTF. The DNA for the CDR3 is TGCAGCGTTCTTCCGACAGGAAACTATGGCTACACCTTC.